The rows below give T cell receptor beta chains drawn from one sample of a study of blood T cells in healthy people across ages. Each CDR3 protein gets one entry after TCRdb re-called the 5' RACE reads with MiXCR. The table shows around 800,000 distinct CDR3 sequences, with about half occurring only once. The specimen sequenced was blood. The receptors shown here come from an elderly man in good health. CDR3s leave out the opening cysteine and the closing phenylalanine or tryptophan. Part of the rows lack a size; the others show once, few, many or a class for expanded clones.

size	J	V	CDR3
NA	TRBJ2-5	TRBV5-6	ASSLWDRLETQY
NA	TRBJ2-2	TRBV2	ASSRTGGFTGELF
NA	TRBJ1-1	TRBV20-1	SARNPTMNTEAF
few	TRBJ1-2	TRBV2	ASSPQGPLGYT
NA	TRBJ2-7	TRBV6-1	ASSPLSNPGYEQY
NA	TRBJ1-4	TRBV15	ATSRAGTVEKLF
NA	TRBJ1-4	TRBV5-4	ASSVKGAGEKLF
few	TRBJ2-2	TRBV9	ASSASSPVTGELF
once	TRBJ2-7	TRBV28	ASLNGGATTSYEQY
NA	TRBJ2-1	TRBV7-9	ASSSTGGRYDEQF
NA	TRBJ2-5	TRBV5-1	ASSLSSRQQETQY
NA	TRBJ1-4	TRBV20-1	SAISGTTNEKLF
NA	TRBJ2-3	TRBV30	ASHEDSRTDTQY
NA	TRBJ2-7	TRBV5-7	ASSFRPGQSGSYEQY
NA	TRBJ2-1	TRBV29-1	SVEDLRGSSYNEQF
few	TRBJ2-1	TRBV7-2	ASSSRSAGEPYNEQF
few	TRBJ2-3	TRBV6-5	ASSYWTEPTDTQY
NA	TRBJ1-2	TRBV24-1	ATTDLNYGYT
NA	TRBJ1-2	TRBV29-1	SVGGTDYGYT
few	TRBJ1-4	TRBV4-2	ASSQADRASNEKLF
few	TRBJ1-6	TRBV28	ASSFGTGPNSPLH
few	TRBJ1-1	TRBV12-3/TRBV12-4	ASSFRRNTEAF
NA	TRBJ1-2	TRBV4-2	ASSRGTGNGYT
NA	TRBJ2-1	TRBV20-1	SARDGSGRSYNERY
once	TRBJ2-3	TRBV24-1	ATGDPGTGSTDTQY
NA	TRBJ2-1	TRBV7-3	ASTNPPGPQF
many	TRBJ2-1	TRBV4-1	ASSQGTINNEQF
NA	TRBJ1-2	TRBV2	ASRELINYGYT
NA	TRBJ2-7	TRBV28	ASSAQVPSYEQY
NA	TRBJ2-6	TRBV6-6	ASSSTSAGANVLT
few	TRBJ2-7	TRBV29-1	SVSRTGVGEQY
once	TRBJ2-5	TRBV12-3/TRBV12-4	ASSPRLAGASQETQY
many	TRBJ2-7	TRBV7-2	ASSLVGPGTSVSYEQY
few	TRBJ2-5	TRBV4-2	ASSQGSLGEETQY
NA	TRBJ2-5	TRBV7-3	ASSPGTSGGTQY
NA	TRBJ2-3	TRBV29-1	SGAGFRAESTDTQY
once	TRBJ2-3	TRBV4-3	ASSQDGAGVDTQY
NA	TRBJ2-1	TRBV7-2	ASSSTRSGMAGIYNEQF
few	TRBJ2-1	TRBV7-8	ASTEPGAGGFHEQF
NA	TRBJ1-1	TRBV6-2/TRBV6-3	ASSYSMRDTEAF
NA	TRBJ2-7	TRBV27	ASSISPTRNPFERY
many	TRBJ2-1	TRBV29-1	SVEDLYGNEQF
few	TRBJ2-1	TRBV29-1	SVDSGRYEQF
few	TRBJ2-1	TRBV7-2	ASSATSGRATILQF
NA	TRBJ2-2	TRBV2	ASSQRMAGNTGELF
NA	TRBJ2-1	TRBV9	ASSEVTSGTSSYNEQF
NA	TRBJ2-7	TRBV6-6	ASRHRESEQY
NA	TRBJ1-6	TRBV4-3	ASSQDSQGSGSPLH
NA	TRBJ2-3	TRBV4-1	ASSQDPSGPSTDTQY
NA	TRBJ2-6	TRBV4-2	ASSQVGSSGANVLT
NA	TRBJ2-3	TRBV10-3	AISVSSAGSSTDTQY
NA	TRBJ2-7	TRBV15	ATSRDVNRASYEQY
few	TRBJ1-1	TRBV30	AWSVLRGREAF
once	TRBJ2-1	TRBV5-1	ASSLDDGRAAYNEQF
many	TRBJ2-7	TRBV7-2	ASSPVMSWDRGSYEQY
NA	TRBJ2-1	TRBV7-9	ASSRKTDYHNEQF
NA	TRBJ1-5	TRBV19	ASSSNEGPSQPQH
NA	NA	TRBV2	ASRTGQGGKNIQY
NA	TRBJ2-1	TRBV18	ASSPALYNEQF
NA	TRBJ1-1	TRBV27	ASSPTYLTEAF